The entry that follows covers one TCR beta chain sequence. Since no conserved phenylalanine or tryptophan closes the CDR3, a read error is the likely cause. Clinical symptoms, serum thyroxine and TRAb, thyroid ultrasound and orbital computed tomography were used for the diagnoses. This CDR3 contains 13 residues. Trimming left V 2 bases short and J 2 bases short, with 9 bases between. The germline gives CDR1 DFQATT, CDR2 SNEGSKA (reference sequence). These data belong to a study of T cells in Graves' hyperthyroidism and ophthalmopathy. RNA transcripts provided the source from which TCR beta CDR3 regions were amplified. The HTBI set primed first-round TCR CDR3 RT-PCR. TCRdb passed the multiplex PCR reads through MiXCR, listing each CDR3 protein once. The profile covers a few hundred thousand distinct CDR3 sequences, with 15% appearing a single time and roughly 19% taken by the ten largest.

This TCR was recovered from a woman aged 55-70 years with Graves' ophthalmopathy. Sequencing used blood. The chain links TRBV20-1 to TRBJ2-5; D call uncertain. CDR3 coding DNA: TGCAGTGCTAGAAACGTCCCGCAAGAGACCCAGTACCTC. This gives the protein CSARNVPQETQYL.